The rows below give T cell receptor beta chains drawn from one sample of a study of T cell responses to AZD1222 COVID-19 vaccine. Data came from immunoSEQ multiplex PCR; TCRdb stores just in-frame clones and leaves some out. Seen here are some 110,000 clones, about 90% observed once, and the top ten hold less than 9.5%. The material sequenced was peripheral blood, taken on day 0 of AZD1222 vaccination. The receptors here all came from an adult in good health. Each CDR3 is given with its conserved first and last residue. A D gene is named only where the DNA matches it firmly. A row's size may be missing; if present it is once, few, many or a size class.

CDR3nt | CDR3aa | j_gene | d_gene | v_gene | abundance
TGTGCCAGCAGGGGGACTAGTGGGTACGAGCAGTACTTC | CASRGTSGYEQYF | TRBJ2-7 | TRBD2 | TRBV2 | .
TGTGCCAGCAGCCAAGTATCGGGGGGTAGTGGAAACACCATATATTTT | CASSQVSGGSGNTIYF | TRBJ1-3 | . | TRBV4-2 | .
TGTGCCAGCAGCCGGACAGGGATTGGACTTAACTATGGCTACACCTTC | CASSRTGIGLNYGYTF | TRBJ1-2 | TRBD1 | TRBV7-2 | .
TGTGCCAGCAGCGTCGGGACAGGCACCTCGGTCACAGATACGCAGTATTTT | CASSVGTGTSVTDTQYF | TRBJ2-3 | TRBD1 | TRBV9 | few
TGTGCCAGTAGTATAGCCCCAGGGTCAACCTACGAGCAGTACTTC | CASSIAPGSTYEQYF | TRBJ2-7 | . | TRBV19 | .
TGTGCCAGCCGTTCCGGGACAGGGCCCTCACCCCTCCACTTT | CASRSGTGPSPLHF | TRBJ1-6 | TRBD1 | TRBV28 | .
TGTGCCAGTACCGACGCTTATGGCTACACCTTC | CASTDAYGYTF | TRBJ1-2 | . | TRBV19 | .
TGTGCCAGCAGCCAAGAAATAGGACTGAGCTTTGTTAATGAGCAGTTCTTC | CASSQEIGLSFVNEQFF | TRBJ2-1 | . | TRBV3-1/TRBV3-2 | .
TGCGCCAGCGGGGGTGAGCGGGGGCCCCAAGAGACCCAGTACTTC | CASGGERGPQETQYF | TRBJ2-5 | TRBD2 | TRBV5-1 | once
TGCGCCAGCAGCCAAGCTGGATTAGCGGGGTTGTACAATGAGCAGTTCTTC | CASSQAGLAGLYNEQFF | TRBJ2-1 | TRBD2 | TRBV4-3 | .
TGTGCCAGCAGTTTCTCCCCTCCGGGGGGGAGGTACTCCTACAATGAGCAGTTCTTC | CASSFSPPGGRYSYNEQFF | TRBJ2-1 | TRBD2 | TRBV28 | .
TGTGCCTGGAGACCAACGGCGGGACAAGGAGCTTTCTTT | CAWRPTAGQGAFF | TRBJ1-1 | . | TRBV30 | .
TGTGCCACGTTCAACAGGAGAATGTACTTC | CATFNRRMYF | TRBJ2-7 | . | TRBV28 | .
TGTGCCAGTAGTATAGATGCGACAGGGGCCGTGGACGAGCAGTACTTC | CASSIDATGAVDEQYF | TRBJ2-7 | TRBD1 | TRBV19 | .
TGTGCCAGCAGCAGAGACAGGGAACCCGGGGAGCTGTTTTTT | CASSRDREPGELFF | TRBJ2-2 | TRBD1 | TRBV5-4 | .
TGTGCCAGCAGTGATGAAGGGATCCAAGAGACCCAGTACTTC | CASSDEGIQETQYF | TRBJ2-5 | . | TRBV25-1 | few
TGTGCCAGCAGCTTGGCACGAGGGGGGGCCCTCCGAACCCACAATGAGCAGTTCTTC | CASSLARGGALRTHNEQFF | TRBJ2-1 | . | TRBV5-4 | .
TGCGCCAGCAGTGAGTCGAAGCGGGTGCTCTCCTACGAGCAGTACTTC | CASSESKRVLSYEQYF | TRBJ2-7 | . | TRBV10-2 | few
TGTGCCAGCAGCCCCGCGACTAGCGGGGGGGCGGGAGATACGCAGTATTTT | CASSPATSGGAGDTQYF | TRBJ2-3 | TRBD2 | TRBV7-9 | .
TGTGCCAGCAGCTCACAGGGCCTCTCCTACAATGAGCAGTTCTTC | CASSSQGLSYNEQFF | TRBJ2-1 | . | TRBV7-6 | .
TGTGCCAGCAGCCCGGAAGGCTCCAACAATGAGCAGTTCTTC | CASSPEGSNNEQFF | TRBJ2-1 | . | TRBV5-4 | .
TGCAGCGTTGGCCTCCTCGGAGACAGGCACATCTATGGCTACACCTTC | CSVGLLGDRHIYGYTF | TRBJ1-2 | . | TRBV29-1 | .
TGTGCCAGTAGTGTCCGGGGCACGAGGGGGGGAACAGATACGCAGTATTTT | CASSVRGTRGGTDTQYF | TRBJ2-3 | . | TRBV19 | .
TGTGCCAGCAGTTTATTAGCGGGGGCCTACGAGCAGTACTTC | CASSLLAGAYEQYF | TRBJ2-7 | TRBD2 | TRBV28 | few
TGTGCCAGCAGTCTAATTCCAGGACAGGGGGCCGGGAACGAGCAGTACTTC | CASSLIPGQGAGNEQYF | TRBJ2-7 | TRBD1 | TRBV6-6 | .
TGTGCCAGCAGCTTGGGAGACCCCAGCTCCTACAATGAGCAGTTCTTC | CASSLGDPSSYNEQFF | TRBJ2-1 | . | TRBV5-8 | .
TGTGCCAGCAGCTTAGGGGGAGGGAGGTACGTGGACTTC | CASSLGGGRYVDF | TRBJ2-5 | TRBD2 | TRBV7-2 | once
TGTGCCAGCAGTTTATCGGGACAGGGTCGACACTATGGCTACACCTTC | CASSLSGQGRHYGYTF | TRBJ1-2 | TRBD1 | TRBV27 | .
TGTGCCAGCAGTTTATTGTGGGAGGGCTACACCTTC | CASSLLWEGYTF | TRBJ1-2 | . | TRBV28 | once